The source of this T cell receptor beta chain is a study of cytomegalovirus exposure and HLA in healthy donors. General study findings and limits: Because they were indistinguishable, some V segments, including TRBV6-2 and TRBV6-3, were excluded. Trimming of TCR beta V- and J-genes showed a link, identified in a later analysis, to a missense DCLRE1C variant. It was 150 to 200 TCR beta chains that were listed as cytomegalovirus-associated. Specific recognition of CMV antigens was confirmed in vitro for three chains (all CMV-associated).

With regard to this clone: Its antigen is still unknown.

With 1 base clipped from V and 2 bases from J, the junction kept 10 bases outside the gene matches. This CDR3 is 16 amino acids long. The V gene's germline CDR1 is SQVTM and CDR2 ANQGSEA. Researchers ran the PCR with 60 Vbeta and 13 Jbeta primers. Data came from immunoSEQ multiplex PCR; TCRdb stores just in-frame clones and leaves some out. The repertoire holds fewer than 110,000 clones, with 76% as singletons. This clonotype originated in a man in his forties in good health and CMV-seronegative. The V call is TRBV29-1, the J call TRBJ1-1; 7 nucleotides line up with TRBD1. What was sequenced was PBMCs. In DNA, the CDR3 is TGCAGCGTTGAAGGTATACAGGGGAGTAGAAACACTGAAGCTTTCTTT. Translated, it gives CSVEGIQGSRNTEAFF.